The T cell receptor beta chain under discussion was sequenced for a study of regulatory T cells in long-lasting Graves disease. This clonotype has a count of ten or more. Its cognate antigen is unknown. TCR beta libraries were built with iRepertoire HTBI primers and Arm-PCR of CDR3 regions. TCRdb re-called the multiplex PCR reads with MiXCR, one entry per CDR3 protein. The table has approximately 490,000 distinct CDR3 sequences, roughly 16% seen once. Time point meaning: newly diagnosed GD, antithyroid drugs for less than 3 months. After RNA was extracted from PBMCs, the TCR library was made from it. V was cut by 8 bases and J by 4 bases, with 8 bases left in between. The CDR3 consists of 12 residues. CDR1 is MDHEN, CDR2 SYDVKM, per germline. Regarding the study as a whole: Fewer public clonotypes were shared by new patients (roughly 970) than by persistent patients (roughly 2,600).

Separately, the same data were catalogued under a study of T cells in Graves' hyperthyroidism and ophthalmopathy. From that study: Diagnoses were established using clinical symptoms, serum thyroxine and TRAb, thyroid ultrasound and orbital computed tomography. Carried out on the TCR CDR3, a first-round RT-PCR used the HTBI primer set. A 13 V-J model separated ophthalmopathy from stable hyperthyroidism.

The chain employs TRBV28 and TRBJ2-2; maybe TRBD2 (5 bases). This sample comprised peripheral blood mononuclear cells (PBMCs), obtained at new diagnosis, from a patient treated with antithyroid drugs. The origin of this receptor is a man aged 40-55 years with Graves disease. DNA for the CDR3: TGTGCCAGCGGAGGAGCCACCGGGGAGCTGTTTTTT. Its translation: CASGGATGELFF.